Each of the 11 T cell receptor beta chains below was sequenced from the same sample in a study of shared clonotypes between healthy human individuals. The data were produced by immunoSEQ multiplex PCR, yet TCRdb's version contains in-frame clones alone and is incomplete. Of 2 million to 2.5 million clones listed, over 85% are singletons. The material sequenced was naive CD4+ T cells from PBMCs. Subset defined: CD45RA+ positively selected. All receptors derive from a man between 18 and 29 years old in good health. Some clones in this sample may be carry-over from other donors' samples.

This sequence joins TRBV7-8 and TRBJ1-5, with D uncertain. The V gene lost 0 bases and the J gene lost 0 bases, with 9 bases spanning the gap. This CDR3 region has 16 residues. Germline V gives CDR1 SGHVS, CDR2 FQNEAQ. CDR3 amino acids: CASSLAQVDSNQPQHF. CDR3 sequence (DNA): TGTGCCAGCAGCTTAGCGCAGGTGGATAGCAATCAGCCCCAGCATTTT.

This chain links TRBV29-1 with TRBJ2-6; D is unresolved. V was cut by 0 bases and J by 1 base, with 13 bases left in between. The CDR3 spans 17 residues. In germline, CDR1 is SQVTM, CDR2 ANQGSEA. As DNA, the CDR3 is TGCAGCGTTGAAGATTGGGCAGGTCGGTCTGGGGCCAACGTCCTGACTTTC. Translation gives CSVEDWAGRSGANVLTF.

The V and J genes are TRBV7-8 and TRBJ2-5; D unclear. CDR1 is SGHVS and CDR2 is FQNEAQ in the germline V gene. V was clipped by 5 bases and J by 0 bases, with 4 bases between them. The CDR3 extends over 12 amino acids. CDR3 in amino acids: CASSTHQETQYF. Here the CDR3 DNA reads TGTGCCAGCAGCACCCACCAAGAGACCCAGTACTTC.

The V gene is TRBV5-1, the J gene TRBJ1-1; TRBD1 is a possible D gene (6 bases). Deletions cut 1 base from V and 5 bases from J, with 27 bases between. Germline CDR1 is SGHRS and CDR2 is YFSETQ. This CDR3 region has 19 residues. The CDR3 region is CASSLTSGPSQGMRTEAFF. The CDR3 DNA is TGCGCCAGCAGCTTGACTTCTGGCCCCTCACAGGGAATGAGGACTGAAGCTTTCTTT.

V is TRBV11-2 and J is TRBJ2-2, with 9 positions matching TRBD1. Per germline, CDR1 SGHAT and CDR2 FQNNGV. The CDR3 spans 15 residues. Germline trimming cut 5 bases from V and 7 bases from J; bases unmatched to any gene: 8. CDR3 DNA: TGTGCCAGCAGCCAGATGGGACAGGGACTCGGGGAGCTGTTTTTT. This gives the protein CASSQMGQGLGELFF.

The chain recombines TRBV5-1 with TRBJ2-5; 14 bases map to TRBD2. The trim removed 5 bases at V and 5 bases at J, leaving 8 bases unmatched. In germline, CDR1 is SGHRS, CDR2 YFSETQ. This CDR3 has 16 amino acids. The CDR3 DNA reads TGCGCCAGCAGTCCGACTAGCGGGAGGGCCGGGGAGACCCAGTACTTC. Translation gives CASSPTSGRAGETQYF.

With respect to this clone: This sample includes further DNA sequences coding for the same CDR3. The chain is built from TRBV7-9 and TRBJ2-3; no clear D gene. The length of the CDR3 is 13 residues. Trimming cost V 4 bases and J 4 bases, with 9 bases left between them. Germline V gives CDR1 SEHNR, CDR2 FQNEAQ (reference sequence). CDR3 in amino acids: CASSSSGSDTQYF. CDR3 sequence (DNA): TGTGCCAGCAGCTCTAGTGGCTCAGATACGCAGTATTTT.

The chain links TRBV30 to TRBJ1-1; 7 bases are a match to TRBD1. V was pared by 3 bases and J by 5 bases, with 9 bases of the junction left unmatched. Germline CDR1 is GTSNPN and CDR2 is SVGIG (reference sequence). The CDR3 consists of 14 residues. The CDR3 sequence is CAWSGQGVSTEAFF. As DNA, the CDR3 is TGTGCCTGGAGCGGCCAGGGGGTATCAACTGAAGCTTTCTTT.

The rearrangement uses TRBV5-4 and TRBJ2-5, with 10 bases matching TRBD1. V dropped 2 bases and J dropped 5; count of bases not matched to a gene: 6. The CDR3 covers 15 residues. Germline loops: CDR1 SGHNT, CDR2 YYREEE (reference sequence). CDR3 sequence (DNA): TGTGCCAGCAGCTTTGGGGACAGGGGTGGGGAGACCCAGTACTTC. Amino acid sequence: CASSFGDRGGETQYF.

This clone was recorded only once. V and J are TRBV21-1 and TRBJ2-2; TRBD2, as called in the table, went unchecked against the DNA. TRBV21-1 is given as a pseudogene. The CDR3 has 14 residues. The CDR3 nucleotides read TGTGCCAGCAGCGGACTAGCGGTTACCGGGGAGCTGTTTTTT. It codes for CASSGLAVTGELFF.

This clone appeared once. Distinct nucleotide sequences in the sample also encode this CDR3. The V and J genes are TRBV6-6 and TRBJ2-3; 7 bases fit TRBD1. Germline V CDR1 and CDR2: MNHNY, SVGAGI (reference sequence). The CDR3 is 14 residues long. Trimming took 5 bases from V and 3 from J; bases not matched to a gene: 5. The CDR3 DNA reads TGTGCCAGCAGTCGGCCAGGGGGAACAGATACGCAGTATTTT. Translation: CASSRPGGTDTQYF.